The present T cell receptor beta chain was sequenced within a study of CD8 T cells in Susac syndrome. About the study: Susac syndrome patients were untreated, on corticosteroids with some adding intravenous immunoglobulin, or on intravenous immunoglobulin only.

After extraction with the RNeasy kit, about 0.5 to 1 ug of the RNA was reverse transcribed using random hexamers. One entry per CDR3 protein results from TCRdb running MiXCR on the immunoSEQ multiplex PCR reads. The table shows 170,000 or so distinct CDR3 sequences, with under 95% occurring only once. Germline CDR1 and CDR2: SQVTM and ANQGSEA. Trimming pared 4 bases from V and 4 bases from J, leaving 13 bases between. This CDR3 is built from 13 residues. The rearrangement links TRBV29-1 to TRBJ1-2, with D maybe TRBD1 (6 bases). This TCR derives from a human donor with Susac syndrome. Source material: CD4+ T cells from PBMCs. The CDR3 sequence is CSVAKGGVYGYTF. Written as DNA, the CDR3 is TGCAGCGTTGCGAAGGGGGGGGTCTATGGCTACACCTTC.